Below, 24 T cell receptor beta chains from the same sample are listed, as sequenced in a study of blood T cell repertoires in COVID-19. Method: immunoSEQ multiplex PCR; TCRdb's copy keeps in-frame clones and lacks some. The profile covers hundreds of thousands of clones, with around 88% appearing a single time and about an eighth taken by the ten largest. Specimen: peripheral blood. These receptors originate from a woman between 65 and 79 years old with COVID-19, enrolled during active disease.

This chain links TRBV19 with TRBJ2-3, with D perhaps TRBD2 (5 bases). CDR1 is LNHDA, CDR2 SQIVND, per germline (reference sequence). This CDR3 is 14 amino acids long. V was trimmed by 6 bases and J by 1 base, leaving 11 bases between them. The CDR3 sequence: CASSLLEGTDTQYF. The CDR3 bases are TGTGCCAGTAGCCTACTAGAGGGCACAGATACGCAGTATTTT. Based on the CDR3 plus reference TRBV19 and TRBJ2-3, the full variable domain is DGGITQSPKYLFRKEGQNVTLSCEQNLNHDAMYWYRQDPGQGLRLIYYSQIVNDFQKGDIAEGYSVSREKKESFPLTVTSAQKNPTAFYLCASSLLEGTDTQYFGPGTRLTVL.

This chain connects TRBV7-2 to TRBJ2-2; 12 bases match TRBD2. Germline V gene sequence: CDR1 SGHTA, CDR2 FQGNSA. The CDR3 covers 16 residues. V was pared by 9 bases and J by 5 bases, with 10 bases of the junction left unmatched. The CDR3 DNA reads as TGTGCCAGTGGGGAGACTAGCGGGGGTCTTACCGGGGAGCTGTTTTTT. Translation gives CASGETSGGLTGELFF.

This sequence joins TRBV30 and TRBJ1-6; a weak D match, TRBD1 (6 bases). The germline CDR1 and CDR2 sequences are GTSNPN and SVGIG (reference sequence). The CDR3 loop spans 14 amino acids. V lost 6 bases, J lost 12 bases, and 21 bases lay in between. CDR3 sequence reads: CACPPRQGPQPLHF. CDR3 coding DNA: TGTGCCTGCCCTCCCAGGCAGGGGCCGCAACCCCTCCACTTT.

This clone has a handful of counts. The chain is built from TRBV25-1 and TRBJ1-1; 10 bases fit TRBD1. Losses at the gene ends were 2 bases for V and 0 bases for J; bases not matched to a gene: 6. Germline V gene data show CDR1 as MGHDK and CDR2 as SYGVNS. The CDR3 has 17 amino acids. The CDR3 DNA reads as TGTGCCAGCAGTGAAGATGGACAGGGGGTGGTGAACACTGAAGCTTTCTTT. Translated: CASSEDGQGVVNTEAFF. Variable domain in full (rest from reference TRBV25-1 and TRBJ1-1): EADIYQTPRYLVIGTGKKITLECSQTMGHDKMYWYQQDPGMELHLIHYSYGVNSTEKGDLSSESTVSRIRTEHFPLTLESARPSHTSQYLCASSEDGQGVVNTEAFFGQGTRLTVV.

The chain joins TRBV27 to TRBJ2-3; perhaps TRBD1 as D (5 bases). From germline, CDR1 is MNHEY and CDR2 SMNVEV (reference sequence). Trimming stripped 8 bases from V and 2 bases from J, with 17 bases between. The CDR3 has 15 amino acids. DNA for the CDR3: TGTGCCAGCGGCCCCCGACAGATACTCACAGATACGCAGTATTTT. Amino acid sequence: CASGPRQILTDTQYF.

The rearrangement links TRBV2 to TRBJ2-7; TRBD1 matches at 7 bases. This CDR3 spans 14 amino acids. Unmatched junction bases numbered 7, after V lost 4 bases and J lost 4 bases. CDR1 and CDR2 (germline): SNHLY, FYNNEI. CDR3 nucleotides: TGTGCCAGCAGTGCGAACAGGGGAGCGTACGAGCAGTACTTC. It codes for CASSANRGAYEQYF.

This clone was seen only once. The rearrangement uses TRBV10-2 and TRBJ2-1; D possibly corresponds to TRBD1 (5 bases). CDR3 length: 13 amino acids. Germline V gene lookup returns CDR1 WSHSY and CDR2 SAAADI. The ends were cut back, 3 bases at V and 7 bases at J, with 10 bases in the middle. The CDR3 here is CASSDPRQNEQFF. The CDR3 nucleotides are TGCGCCAGCAGTGACCCCCGACAGAATGAGCAGTTCTTC.

The chain joins TRBV19 to TRBJ2-2; D perhaps matches TRBD2 (5 bases). The germline V gene encodes CDR1 LNHDA and CDR2 SQIVND (reference sequence). This CDR3 has 14 amino acids. V was cut by 8 bases and J by 3 bases, with 13 bases left in between. The CDR3 loop is CASGEGFDTGELFF. The CDR3 DNA reads TGTGCCAGTGGTGAGGGATTCGACACCGGGGAGCTGTTTTTT.

This chain links TRBV11-2 with TRBJ1-1; D gene unclear. Germline CDR1 SGHAT, CDR2 FQNNGV. The CDR3 runs to 13 residues. The germline V and J ends were trimmed by 5 bases and 7 bases, with 14 bases remaining between them. The CDR3 DNA is TGTGCCAGCAGCGCCGGAGAACTACTTGAAGCTTTCTTT. As protein: CASSAGELLEAFF.

This chain links TRBV9 with TRBJ1-3; 7 bases map to TRBD1. CDR1 SGDLS and CDR2 YYNGEE come from the germline V gene. The CDR3 has 16 residues. Losses at the gene ends were 3 bases for V and 0 bases for J; bases not matched to a gene: 6. The CDR3 protein is CASSGMDRLSGNTIYF. In DNA form, the CDR3 reads TGTGCCAGCAGCGGAATGGACAGGCTCTCTGGAAACACCATATATTTT.

The table lists this clone with a few counts. Other nucleotide sequences in the sample specify the same CDR3. The gene calls are TRBV24-1 and TRBJ1-2; 7 nucleotides agree with TRBD1. Per germline, CDR1 KGHDR and CDR2 SFDVKD. Germline trimming cut 3 bases from V and 4 bases from J; bases unmatched to any gene: 10. This CDR3 spans 16 amino acids. Here the CDR3 DNA reads TGTGCCACCAGTGATCCTCGACAGGGATCGGGCTATGGCTACACCTTC. It specifies CATSDPRQGSGYGYTF.

V usage is TRBV5-8 and J usage is TRBJ2-7; TRBD1 matches 8 bases. The length of the CDR3 is 14 residues. Germline V gives CDR1 SGHTS, CDR2 YDEGEE. V was clipped by 1 base and J by 2 bases; unmatched bases: 2. The CDR3 spells CASSLRTGPYEQYF. The CDR3 coding sequence is TGTGCCAGCAGCTTGCGGACAGGGCCCTACGAGCAGTACTTC.

V is TRBV10-2 and J is TRBJ2-1, with 9 positions matching TRBD2. The CDR3 totals 14 residues. V dropped 8 bases and J dropped 5; count of bases not matched to a gene: 7. Germline CDR1 and CDR2: WSHSY and SAAADI. The CDR3 DNA sequence: TGCGCCAGCGAGAGCGGGGGGCACCACAATGAGCAGTTCTTC. Amino acid sequence: CASESGGHHNEQFF.

The rearrangement links TRBV2 to TRBJ1-1, with 9 bases that match TRBD1. The CDR3 has 14 residues. Unmatched junction bases numbered 3, after V lost 7 bases and J lost 0 bases. CDR1 and CDR2 (germline): SNHLY, FYNNEI. The CDR3 DNA follows: TGTGCCAGCATCTGGGACAGGGTGAACACTGAAGCTTTCTTT. Amino acid sequence: CASIWDRVNTEAFF. Drawing the rest from reference TRBV2 and TRBJ1-1, the complete variable domain is EPEVTQTPSHQVTQMGQEVILRCVPISNHLYFYWYRQILGQKVEFLVSFYNNEISEKSEIFDDQFSVERPDGSNFTLKIRSTKLEDSAMYFCASIWDRVNTEAFFGQGTRLTVV.

The chain couples TRBV5-6 to TRBJ1-5; the D is unclear. Between the trimmed V and J ends, which lost 4 bases and 6 bases, there was a span of 23 bases. The CDR3 is 17 amino acids. Germline-derived CDR1 and CDR2 are SGHDT and YYEEEE. The CDR3 sequence: CASSPNRGQMNSQPQHF. DNA of the CDR3: TGTGCCAGCAGCCCAAACCGGGGTCAGATGAATAGTCAGCCCCAGCATTTT.

Ten or more counts support this clone. This chain connects TRBV7-3 to TRBJ2-3, with 13 positions matching TRBD2. The germline V gene encodes CDR1 SGHTA and CDR2 FQGTGA. V shed 4 bases and J 4 bases; nucleotides not matched to a gene: 5. The CDR3 runs to 16 residues. The CDR3 bases are TGTGCCAGCAGCTCAGGGACTAGCGGGGCGTCAGATACGCAGTATTTT. Encoded protein: CASSSGTSGASDTQYF.

V usage is TRBV11-1 and J usage is TRBJ1-4; weak D call: TRBD1 (6 bases). Germline V gene lookup returns CDR1 SGHAT and CDR2 FQDESV (reference sequence). Trimming cost V 5 bases and J 5 bases, with 15 bases left between them. The CDR3 loop spans 15 amino acids. The CDR3 nucleotides read TGTGCCAGCAGCCACCCACAGGGAAAGAATGAAAAACTGTTTTTT. Translated: CASSHPQGKNEKLFF.

The rearrangement joins TRBV11-2 to TRBJ2-3; TRBD2 might be the D (6 bases). This CDR3 contains 14 residues. Germline V gene lookup returns CDR1 SGHAT and CDR2 FQNNGV. V shed 1 base and J shed 4 bases, with 9 bases lying between them. The CDR3 region is CASSLGGVSDTQYF. CDR3 in DNA: TGTGCCAGCAGCTTAGGCGGGGTGTCAGATACGCAGTATTTT.

This clone was observed once. The V gene is TRBV30, the J gene TRBJ1-4; D uncertain. The CDR3 runs to 13 residues. The germline V and J ends were trimmed by 3 bases and 8 bases, with 13 bases remaining between them. Per the germline V gene, CDR1 is GTSNPN and CDR2 is SVGIG (reference sequence). This CDR3 is CAWSGGFREKLFF. DNA of the CDR3: TGTGCCTGGAGCGGTGGTTTTCGGGAAAAACTGTTTTTT.

The chain has TRBV2 and TRBJ1-2, with D perhaps matching TRBD1 (5 bases). The CDR3 is 15 amino acids. Germline V CDR1 and CDR2: SNHLY, FYNNEI. Trimming cost V 4 bases and J 0 bases, with 12 bases left between them. The CDR3 here is CASSVGEAPNYGYTF. CDR3 coding DNA: TGTGCCAGCAGTGTAGGGGAAGCCCCTAACTATGGCTACACCTTC.

The chain combines TRBV7-9 with TRBJ1-5; 7 nucleotides match TRBD1. Trimming at V came to 4 bases and at J to 2 bases, leaving 5 bases not matched to a gene. The germline V gene has CDR1 SEHNR and CDR2 FQNEAQ (reference sequence). The CDR3 length is 15 residues. In DNA, the CDR3 is TGTGCCAGCAGCTCTCAGGGGGTTGGCAATCAGCCCCAGCATTTT. Its protein is CASSSQGVGNQPQHF.

This chain uses TRBV5-4 with TRBJ1-4, with D hard to call. V lost 0 bases, J lost 1 base, and 4 bases lay in between. The length of the CDR3 is 14 residues. Per germline, CDR1 SGHNT and CDR2 YYREEE (reference sequence). CDR3 in amino acids: CASSLGLTNEKLFF. CDR3 nucleotides: TGTGCCAGCAGCTTGGGGCTAACTAATGAAAAACTGTTTTTT.

The rearrangement joins TRBV5-1 to TRBJ1-2, with unresolved D. CDR1 SGHRS and CDR2 YFSETQ come from the germline V gene. The CDR3 consists of 13 residues. V lost 0 bases, J lost 7 bases, and 10 bases lay in between. Written as DNA, the CDR3 is TGCGCCAGCAGCTTGGACTCGGCGGGTGGCTACACCTTC. Translated: CASSLDSAGGYTF. Full variable domain (remainder filled in from reference TRBV5-1 and TRBJ1-2): KAGVTQTPRYLIKTRGQQVTLSCSPISGHRSVSWYQQTPGQGLQFLFEYFSETQRNKGNFPGRFSGRQFSNSRSEMNVSTLELGDSALYLCASSLDSAGGYTFGSGTRLTVV.

The chain recombines TRBV18 with TRBJ2-7; a weak D match, TRBD1 (6 bases). The CDR3 is 19 residues long. The V gene lost 1 base and the J gene lost 6 bases, with 28 bases spanning the gap. Looked up from germline, CDR1 is KGHSH and CDR2 is LQKENI. The CDR3 sequence is CASSPRPAAAGDLLFEQYF. The CDR3 DNA reads TGTGCCAGCTCACCACGACCAGCCGCCGCAGGGGATTTACTATTCGAGCAGTACTTC.